Shown below are 4 T cell receptor beta chains from a single sample sequenced in a study of shared clonotypes between healthy human individuals. It was CD45RO-negative cells, positively selected for CCR7, that made up naive CD8 cells, with terminally differentiated effector memory CD45RA+ cells excluded. Libraries were prepared by immunoSEQ multiplex PCR; TCRdb keeps only in-frame clonotypes and omits some of them. The sample has millions of clones; roughly 94% are singletons. The sequenced sample was naive CD8+ T cells sorted from blood. These receptor sequences come from a man aged 18 to 30 in good health.

V gene TRBV19 combines with J gene TRBJ2-1; 7 bases align to TRBD1. The junction had 6 bases not matched to a gene; V was cut back by 4 bases and J by 3 bases. The CDR3 length is 15 residues. Germline V gene lookup returns CDR1 LNHDA and CDR2 SQIVND (reference sequence). DNA for the CDR3: TGTGCCAGTAGTACACCTCGGGACAGCTACAATGAGCAGTTCTTC. Its translation is CASSTPRDSYNEQFF.

This chain joins TRBV5-5 and TRBJ1-2; D might be TRBD1 (6 bases). The germline gives CDR1 SGHKS, CDR2 YYEKEE (reference sequence). The CDR3 runs 16 residues. Between the trimmed V and J ends, which lost 2 bases and 6 bases, there was a span of 20 bases. The CDR3 loop reads CASSFTPGHEIDGYTF. CDR3 DNA: TGTGCCAGCAGCTTCACACCGGGACATGAAATCGATGGCTACACCTTC. Variable domain in full (rest from reference TRBV5-5 and TRBJ1-2): DAGVTQSPTHLIKTRGQQVTLRCSPISGHKSVSWYQQVLGQGPQFIFQYYEKEERGRGNFPDRFSARQFPNYSSELNVNALLLGDSALYLCASSFTPGHEIDGYTFGSGTRLTVV.

This sequence joins TRBV29-1 and TRBJ2-7; the D gene is possibly TRBD2 (6 bases). CDR1 is SQVTM, CDR2 ANQGSEA, per germline. V was clipped by 7 bases and J by 0 bases, with 13 bases between them. CDR3 size: 13 residues. Written as DNA, the CDR3 is TGCAGCGCCTCTCCGGACTACTCCTACGAGCAGTACTTC. Translation gives CSASPDYSYEQYF.

The V gene is TRBV4-3, the J gene TRBJ1-2, with D perhaps matching TRBD1 (5 bases). Trimming cost V 2 bases and J 0 bases, with 10 bases left between them. CDR1 and CDR2 from the germline V gene are LGHNA and YSLEER. The CDR3 runs 15 residues. In DNA, the CDR3 is TGCGCCAGCAGCCAATTCCAGGGATCTAACTATGGCTACACCTTC. It encodes CASSQFQGSNYGYTF.